This TCR beta chain was sequenced during a study of T cells in Graves' hyperthyroidism and ophthalmopathy. As concerns this clonotype: Its antigen is unknown.

Findings and caveats of the study: The model's output predicted ophthalmopathy at a median of approximately 6.5 months prior to onset. Blood held most thyroid clonotypes expanded above 0.001 frequency.

V was pared by 9 bases and J by 5 bases, with 17 bases between. Germline CDR1 reads LNHNV; CDR2 reads YYDKDF (reference sequence). CDR3 length equals 14 residues. RNA transcripts yielded amplified TCR beta CDR3 regions. TCR CDR3 regions were first amplified by RT-PCR with HTBI primers. A single record per CDR3 protein comes from TCRdb applying MiXCR to the multiplex PCR reads. The sample consists of approximately 500,000 distinct CDR3 sequences, about 45% of them appearing once. The TCR originated in a woman aged 18-29 years with Graves' hyperthyroidism. The genes are TRBV15 and TRBJ2-1, with D perhaps matching TRBD1 or TRBD2 (7 bases each). Sequencing was done on a sample of peripheral blood or thyroid tissue (not recorded which). CDR3 region: CATIRGGVDNEQFF. The DNA of the CDR3 is TGTGCCACTATCAGGGGGGGAGTGGACAATGAGCAGTTCTTC.